Listed below are T cell receptor beta chains from one sample, sequenced in a study of blood T cell repertoires in COVID-19. Generated by immunoSEQ multiplex PCR, the TCRdb table keeps only in-frame clones and is missing some. The sample includes around 240,000 clones, about 88% seen only once; the top ten take around 0.89%. Sequencing used peripheral blood. These receptors were obtained from a man in his forties with acute or convalescent COVID-19. The CDR3 runs from the conserved cysteine through the conserved F or W. D genes are given only for firm matches. A row's size may be missing; if present it is once, few, many or a size class.

CDR3 length | J gene | clone size | D gene | V gene | CDR3 protein | CDR3 DNA
13 | TRBJ2-7 | - | - | TRBV6-6 | CASSYIGADEQYF | TGTGCCAGCAGTTACATAGGGGCTGACGAGCAGTACTTC
16 | TRBJ2-5 | - | TRBD1 | TRBV7-9 | CASSPGRTGNRETQYF | TGTGCCAGCAGCCCCGGGCGGACAGGGAACAGGGAGACCCAGTACTTC
14 | TRBJ2-7 | - | - | TRBV7-9 | CASSATIRGYEQYF | TGTGCCAGCAGCGCCACCATAAGGGGCTACGAGCAGTACTTC
15 | TRBJ2-1 | - | - | TRBV9 | CASSEDSPHYNEQFF | TGTGCCAGCAGCGAGGACTCCCCCCATTACAATGAGCAGTTCTTC
14 | TRBJ2-3 | - | - | TRBV4-1 | CASSQGGPTDTQYF | TGCGCCAGCAGCCAAGGGGGCCCCACAGATACGCAGTATTTT
15 | TRBJ2-2 | - | - | TRBV30 | CAWGSGSANTGELFF | TGTGCCTGGGGCAGCGGGTCGGCGAACACCGGGGAGCTGTTTTTT
12 | TRBJ1-1 | few | - | TRBV12-3/TRBV12-4 | CASGGGFTEAFF | TGTGCCAGCGGGGGGGGATTCACTGAAGCTTTCTTT
12 | TRBJ2-7 | - | - | TRBV5-5 | CASSLFVDEQYF | TGTGCCAGCAGCTTGTTCGTCGACGAGCAGTACTTC
15 | TRBJ2-1 | - | TRBD1 | TRBV27 | CASSGQESSYNEQFF | TGTGCCAGCAGTGGACAGGAGAGCTCCTACAATGAGCAGTTCTTC
14 | TRBJ1-5 | - | - | TRBV24-1 | CATSDSRGGQPQHF | TGTGCCACCAGTGATTCCAGGGGTGGTCAGCCCCAGCATTTT
15 | TRBJ1-2 | - | - | TRBV10-3 | CAISPLVFRAGGYTF | TGTGCCATCAGTCCTCTTGTATTTAGGGCGGGTGGCTACACCTTC